The 10 T cell receptor beta chains reported below all come from one sample, sequenced in a study of T cells after yellow fever vaccination. One entry per CDR3 protein, called by TCRdb with MiXCR from the 5' RACE reads. Here the sample spans 300,000 to 400,000 distinct CDR3 sequences, approximately 8% being singletons. The sample here was PBMCs, taken more than 35 days after the first yellow fever vaccination. These receptors came from a man between 18 and 35 years old who received the YFV17D yellow fever vaccine.

This clonotype was picked up a small number of times. The V gene is TRBV5-5, the J gene TRBJ2-3; no reliable D call. The V end lost 1 base, the J end lost 2 bases, and 11 bases lay between the germline ends. The CDR3 has 15 amino acids. Germline V gene lookup returns CDR1 SGHKS and CDR2 YYEKEE (reference sequence). The chain's CDR3 is CASSLTWASTDTQYF. The CDR3 DNA sequence: TGTGCCAGCAGCTTGACATGGGCATCCACAGATACGCAGTATTTT.

This clonotype was recorded a few times. CDR3 nucleotide sequence: TGCGCCAGCAGCCCCGACCCAGGTCCTAATCAGCCCCAGCATTTT. This sequence encodes CASSPDPGPNQPQHF. The V call is TRBV5-1, the J call TRBJ1-5; D is undetermined. Trimming left V 4 bases short and J 4 bases short, with 15 bases between. CDR1 is SGHRS and CDR2 is YFSETQ in the germline V gene. The CDR3 extends over 15 amino acids.

This clonotype was detected only a few times. The J gene is TRBJ1-1, the V gene TRBV7-2; D unclear. Trimming shortened V by 0 bases and J by 0 bases, and 11 bases separated the two germline ends. The germline CDR1 and CDR2 sequences are SGHTA and FQGNSA. The CDR3 is 16 amino acids. CDR3 sequence: CASSLATAPLNTEAFF. The DNA for the CDR3 is TGTGCCAGCAGCTTAGCCACAGCCCCGCTGAACACTGAAGCTTTCTTT.

This clonotype was seen only a few times. The CDR3: CASRHSLYSNQPQHF. The CDR3 region has the DNA TGTGCCAGCAGGCACAGCCTTTATAGCAATCAGCCCCAGCATTTT. The V and J genes are TRBV28 and TRBJ1-5, with no clear D. Trimming pared 6 bases from V and 0 bases from J, leaving 12 bases between. The CDR3 contains 15 residues. Germline V gene sequence: CDR1 MDHEN, CDR2 SYDVKM.

This sequence joins TRBV12-3 or TRBV12-4 and TRBJ2-1; a weak D match, TRBD1 (5 bases). This CDR3 is 12 amino acids long. The germline V and J ends were trimmed by 7 bases and 10 bases, with 14 bases remaining between them. The CDR3 nucleotides read TGTGCCAGCAAACTTGGCCGGACAGAGCAGTTCTTC. This translates into CASKLGRTEQFF.

This clonotype has only a few counts. V gene TRBV9 combines with J gene TRBJ2-2; D gene ambiguous. Looked up from germline, CDR1 is SGDLS and CDR2 is YYNGEE. There are 15 residues in the CDR3. Deletions cut 4 bases from V and 0 bases from J, with 10 bases between. CDR3 sequence (DNA): TGTGCCAGCAGCATCAGACAATCGAACACCGGGGAGCTGTTTTTT. This codes for CASSIRQSNTGELFF.

The genes are TRBV7-6 and TRBJ2-5; D is perhaps TRBD2 (5 bases). V lost 5 bases, J lost 5 bases, and 21 bases lay in between. Germline V lookup: CDR1 SGHVS, CDR2 FNYEAQ. The CDR3 totals 16 residues. CDR3 DNA sequence: TGTGCCAGCAGCCCAGAGGGTCCAGCACCGGGGGAGACCCAGTACTTC. Amino acid sequence: CASSPEGPAPGETQYF.

The chain uses TRBV5-6 and TRBJ1-2, with D perhaps matching TRBD1 (6 bases). This CDR3 is built from 14 residues. The V gene lost 2 bases and the J gene lost 5 bases, with 13 bases spanning the gap. CDR1 is SGHDT and CDR2 is YYEEEE in the germline V gene. The CDR3 spells CASSFQDSKYGYTF. In nucleotides, the CDR3 is TGTGCCAGCAGCTTTCAGGACAGTAAATATGGCTACACCTTC.

At least ten counts were recorded for this clonotype. The V gene is TRBV5-1, the J gene TRBJ2-1; 10 positions agree with TRBD2. The CDR3 runs 15 residues. Germline V gene lookup returns CDR1 SGHRS and CDR2 YFSETQ. Trimming removed 4 bases from V and 2 bases from J; junction bases left unmatched: 3. CDR3 sequence (DNA): TGCGCCAGCAGCCCTAGCGGGGGAACCTACAATGAGCAGTTCTTC. This gives the protein CASSPSGGTYNEQFF.

This chain's CDR3 is CASSQDLPHRGSSYEQYV. CDR3 sequence (DNA): TGCGCCAGCAGCCAAGATCTACCCCACAGGGGTTCCTCCTACGAGCAGTACGTC. The chain links TRBV4-3 to TRBJ2-7; 7 bases fit TRBD1. Germline V gives CDR1 LGHNA, CDR2 YSLEER. With 0 bases clipped from V and 0 bases from J, the junction kept 11 bases outside the gene matches. The CDR3 covers 18 residues.